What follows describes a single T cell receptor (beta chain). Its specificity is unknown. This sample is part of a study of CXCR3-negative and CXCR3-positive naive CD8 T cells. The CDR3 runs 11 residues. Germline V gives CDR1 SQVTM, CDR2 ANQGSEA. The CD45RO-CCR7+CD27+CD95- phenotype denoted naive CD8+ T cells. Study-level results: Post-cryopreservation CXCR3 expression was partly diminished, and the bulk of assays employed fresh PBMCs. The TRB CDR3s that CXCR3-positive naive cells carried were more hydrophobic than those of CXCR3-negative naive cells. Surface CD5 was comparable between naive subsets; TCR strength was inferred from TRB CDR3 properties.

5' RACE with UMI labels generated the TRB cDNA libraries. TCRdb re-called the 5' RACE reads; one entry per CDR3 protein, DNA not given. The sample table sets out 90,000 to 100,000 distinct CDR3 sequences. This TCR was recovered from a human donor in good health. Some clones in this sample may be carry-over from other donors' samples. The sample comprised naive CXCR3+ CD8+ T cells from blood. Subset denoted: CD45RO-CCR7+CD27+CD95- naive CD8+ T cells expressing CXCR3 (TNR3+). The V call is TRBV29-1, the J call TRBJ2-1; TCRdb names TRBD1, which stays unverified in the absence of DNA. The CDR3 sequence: CSVEGAFEQFF.